One and the same sample provided the 21 T cell receptor beta chains below, sequenced in a study of CD8 T cells in Susac syndrome. With random hexamers, reverse transcription was performed on roughly 0.5 to 1 ug of RNA. Each CDR3 protein is one row after TCRdb ran MiXCR on the immunoSEQ multiplex PCR reads. The sample gives approximately 200,000 distinct CDR3 sequences, 90% to 97% of which show up once; under 0.095% is in the top ten. Source material: CD4+ T cells from PBMCs. Receptors originate from a human donor with multiple sclerosis.

This clonotype was seen a handful of times. The chain is built from TRBV5-1 and TRBJ2-1, with D perhaps TRBD1 (6 bases). V was pared by 4 bases and J by 10 bases, with 15 bases between. This CDR3 contains 13 residues. Germline assignment: CDR1 SGHRS and CDR2 YFSETQ. CDR3 protein: CASSRNQGTEQFF. DNA of the CDR3: TGCGCCAGCAGCCGAAACCAGGGGACGGAGCAGTTCTTC.

The chain is built from TRBV5-4 and TRBJ1-2; D is unresolved. Trimming took off 0 bases at V and 4 bases at J, with 7 bases between the two ends. The CDR3 has 13 amino acids. Germline loops: CDR1 SGHNT, CDR2 YYREEE (reference sequence). The CDR3 DNA reads TGTGCCAGCAGCTTGGGGCGGATCTATGGCTACACCTTC. It is translated as CASSLGRIYGYTF.

This clonotype was seen once. V and J are TRBV20-1 and TRBJ1-2; maybe TRBD1 (5 bases). Between the trimmed V and J ends, which lost 6 bases and 4 bases, there was a span of 15 bases. Germline CDR1 reads DFQATT; CDR2 reads SNEGSKA (reference sequence). The CDR3 is made up of 13 amino acids. The CDR3 sequence: CSASGGTFYGYTF. For the CDR3, the DNA is TGCAGTGCCAGCGGGGGGACTTTCTATGGCTACACCTTC.

The V call is TRBV29-1, the J call TRBJ2-3; D possibly corresponds to TRBD2 (5 bases). V was cut by 4 bases and J by 2 bases, with 7 bases left in between. CDR3 length: 12 amino acids. Germline CDR1 is SQVTM and CDR2 is ANQGSEA. This chain's CDR3 is CSVGLPTDTQYF. DNA of the CDR3: TGCAGCGTTGGACTACCCACAGATACGCAGTATTTT.

This chain joins TRBV30 and TRBJ2-3; D gene unclear. V lost 2 bases and J lost 7, with 7 bases in between. The germline gives CDR1 GTSNPN, CDR2 SVGIG (reference sequence). The length of the CDR3 is 11 residues. The CDR3 is CAWSQLHTQYF. The CDR3 DNA reads TGTGCCTGGAGTCAACTGCATACGCAGTATTTT.

CDR3 loop: CATSPAPLSDIQYF. The CDR3 region has the DNA TGTGCCACCAGCCCGGCCCCCCTTTCGGACATTCAGTACTTC. The chain links TRBV15 to TRBJ2-4, with no clear D. Germline loops: CDR1 LNHNV, CDR2 YYDKDF (reference sequence). The CDR3 covers 14 residues. V was trimmed by 5 bases and J by 8 bases, leaving 16 bases between them.

V usage is TRBV20-1 and J usage is TRBJ2-7; a possible D gene is TRBD1 (6 bases). The germline V gene has CDR1 DFQATT and CDR2 SNEGSKA (reference sequence). The CDR3 runs 13 residues. The V end was cut by 6 bases, the J end by 2 bases, with 14 bases between. Here the CDR3 DNA reads TGCAGTGCCCCAGACAGGAGTCCCTACGAGCAGTACTTC. Its protein is CSAPDRSPYEQYF.

The chain links TRBV9 to TRBJ1-2; 10 bases are shared with TRBD1. Germline-derived CDR1 and CDR2 are SGDLS and YYNGEE. The CDR3 has 14 residues. With 3 bases clipped from V and 5 bases from J, the junction kept 4 bases outside the gene matches. The CDR3 sequence is CASSAGTGDYGYTF. CDR3 nucleotide sequence: TGTGCCAGCAGCGCCGGGACAGGGGATTATGGCTACACCTTC.

The V call is TRBV18, the J call TRBJ2-1; maybe TRBD2 (5 bases). The germline V gene encodes CDR1 KGHSH and CDR2 LQKENI. This CDR3 comprises 13 residues. Trimming cost V 1 base and J 7 bases, with 8 bases left between them. Here the CDR3 reads CASSPRGLNEQFF. DNA for the CDR3: TGTGCCAGCTCACCACGAGGGTTGAATGAGCAGTTCTTC.

This chain joins TRBV5-6 and TRBJ2-5; 9 nucleotides line up with TRBD1. Per the germline V gene, CDR1 is SGHDT and CDR2 is YYEEEE. The CDR3 loop spans 15 amino acids. V shed 2 bases and J 4 bases; nucleotides not matched to a gene: 6. This CDR3 reads CASSLETGQGETQYF. CDR3 sequence (DNA): TGTGCCAGCAGCTTAGAAACGGGACAGGGAGAGACCCAGTACTTC.

V and J are TRBV7-2 and TRBJ2-7; D remains unclear. V dropped 0 bases and J dropped 6 bases, with 18 bases sitting between them. There are 16 residues in the CDR3. Germline V gives CDR1 SGHTA, CDR2 FQGNSA. The CDR3 coding sequence is TGTGCCAGCAGCTTAGCGCTGGAACAGACCCCCGGCGAGCAGTACTTC. This gives the protein CASSLALEQTPGEQYF.

The genes are TRBV12-3 or TRBV12-4 and TRBJ1-5; perhaps TRBD1 as D (6 bases). The V and J ends lost 5 bases and 0 bases respectively, with 17 bases between them. CDR3 size: 17 residues. CDR3 protein: CASSMGHTLGSNQPQHF. Here the CDR3 DNA reads TGTGCCAGCAGTATGGGACATACACTAGGTAGCAATCAGCCCCAGCATTTT.

The genes are TRBV20-1 and TRBJ1-6, with TRBD1 as a possible D gene (5 bases). CDR1 DFQATT and CDR2 SNEGSKA come from the germline V gene (reference sequence). The V end was cut by 5 bases, the J end by 10 bases, with 15 bases between. The CDR3 is made up of 13 amino acids. The CDR3 sequence is CSASRGEHSPLHF. The CDR3 nucleotides are TGCAGTGCTTCGCGGGGGGAACACTCACCCCTCCACTTT.

The chain combines TRBV20-1 with TRBJ2-3, with TRBD1 matching over 9 bases. This CDR3 spans 14 amino acids. Germline V lookup: CDR1 DFQATT, CDR2 SNEGSKA (reference sequence). V dropped 4 bases and J dropped 3; count of bases not matched to a gene: 5. CDR3: CSAIRDRVTDTQYF. CDR3 bases: TGCAGTGCTATCCGGGACAGGGTTACAGATACGCAGTATTTT.

V gene TRBV4-3 combines with J gene TRBJ1-2; no clear D gene. There are 14 residues in the CDR3. V dropped 0 bases and J dropped 8 bases, with 13 bases sitting between them. The germline CDR1 and CDR2 sequences are LGHNA and YSLEER. The CDR3 coding sequence is TGCGCCAGCAGCCAAGAGACGCAACCAGCAGGCTACACCTTC. Translation: CASSQETQPAGYTF.

The chain has TRBV18 and TRBJ1-6; the D gene is possibly TRBD1 (5 bases). Germline V gene lookup returns CDR1 KGHSH and CDR2 LQKENI. The CDR3 is made up of 18 amino acids. Trimming cost V 3 bases and J 7 bases, with 22 bases left between them. The CDR3 here is CASSPIQGSGFGNSPLHF. The CDR3 DNA follows: TGTGCCAGCTCACCGATCCAGGGTTCAGGTTTCGGGAATTCACCCCTCCACTTT.

V and J are TRBV20-1 and TRBJ2-5, with 7 bases aligning to TRBD2. The V gene's germline CDR1 is DFQATT and CDR2 SNEGSKA (reference sequence). This CDR3 comprises 12 residues. With V trimmed by 5 bases and J by 2 bases, 2 bases remained unmatched. CDR3 residues: CSAWTRQETQYF. The CDR3 DNA reads TGCAGTGCTTGGACTAGACAAGAGACCCAGTACTTC.

This chain links TRBV30 with TRBJ1-2; weak D call: TRBD1 (5 bases). Trimming took 0 bases from V and 6 from J, leaving 11 bases between them. CDR3 length equals 13 residues. CDR1 and CDR2 from the germline V gene are GTSNPN and SVGIG (reference sequence). The CDR3 coding sequence is TGTGCCTGGAGTGTACGGGTGGGGGATGGCTACACCTTC. Protein sequence: CAWSVRVGDGYTF. The entire variable domain, with the rest obtained from reference TRBV30 and TRBJ1-2, is as follows: SQTIHQWPATLVQPVGSPLSLECTVEGTSNPNLYWYRQAAGRGLQLLFYSVGIGQISSEVPQNLSASRPQDRQFILSSKKLLLSDSGFYLCAWSVRVGDGYTFGSGTRLTVV.

The chain recombines TRBV5-1 with TRBJ1-6; no reliable D call. V was clipped by 1 base and J by 0 bases, with 5 bases between them. The CDR3 consists of 15 residues. Germline lookup yields CDR1 SGHRS and CDR2 YFSETQ. The CDR3 coding sequence is TGCGCCAGCAGCTTGATGAGCTCCTATAATTCACCCCTCCACTTT. This sequence encodes CASSLMSSYNSPLHF.

This clonotype came up once. The V gene is TRBV20-1, the J gene TRBJ1-1; D is perhaps TRBD1 (6 bases). Trimming removed 3 bases from V and 7 bases from J, with 12 bases in between. The germline V gene encodes CDR1 DFQATT and CDR2 SNEGSKA (reference sequence). The CDR3 contains 12 residues. CDR3 nucleotides: TGCAGTGCTAGTAGAGGGGGTGGTGAAGCTTTCTTT. Protein sequence: CSASRGGGEAFF.

The J gene is TRBJ1-1, the V gene TRBV6-5; a possible D gene is TRBD1 (5 bases). Trimming stripped 6 bases from V and 11 bases from J, with 16 bases between. The CDR3 runs to 12 residues. Germline CDR1 and CDR2: MNHEY and SVGAGI. The CDR3 reads CASSNPGRRAFF. In nucleotides, the CDR3 is TGTGCCAGCAGCAACCCGGGACGAAGGGCTTTCTTT.